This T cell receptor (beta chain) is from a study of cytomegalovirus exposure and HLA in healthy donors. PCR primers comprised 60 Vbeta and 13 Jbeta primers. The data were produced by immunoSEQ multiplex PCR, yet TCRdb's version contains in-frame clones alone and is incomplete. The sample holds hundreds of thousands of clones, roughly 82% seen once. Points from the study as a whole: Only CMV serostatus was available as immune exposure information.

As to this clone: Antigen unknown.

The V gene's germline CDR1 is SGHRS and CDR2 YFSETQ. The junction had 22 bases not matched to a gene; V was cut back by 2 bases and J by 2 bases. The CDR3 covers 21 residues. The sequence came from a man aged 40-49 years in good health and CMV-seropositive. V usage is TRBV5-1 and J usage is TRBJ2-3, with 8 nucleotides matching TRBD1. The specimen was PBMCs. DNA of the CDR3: TGCGCCAGCAGCTTTCCACCCCCGACAGGGGCCCAGGTCAGGCTCACAGATACGCAGTATTTT. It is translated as CASSFPPPTGAQVRLTDTQYF.